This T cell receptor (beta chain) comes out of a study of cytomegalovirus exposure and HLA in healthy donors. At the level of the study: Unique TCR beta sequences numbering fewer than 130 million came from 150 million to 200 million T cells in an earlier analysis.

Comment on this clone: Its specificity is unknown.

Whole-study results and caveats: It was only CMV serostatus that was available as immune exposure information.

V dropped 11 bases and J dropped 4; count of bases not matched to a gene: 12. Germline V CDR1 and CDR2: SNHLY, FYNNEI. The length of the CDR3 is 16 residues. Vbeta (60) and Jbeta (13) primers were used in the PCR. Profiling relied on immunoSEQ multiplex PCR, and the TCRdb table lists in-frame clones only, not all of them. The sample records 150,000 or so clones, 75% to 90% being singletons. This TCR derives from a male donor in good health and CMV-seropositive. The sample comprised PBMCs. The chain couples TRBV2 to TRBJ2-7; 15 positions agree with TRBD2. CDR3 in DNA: TGTGCCTCCACCCCGGGACTAGCGGGGGGAAGATACGAGCAGTACTTC. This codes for CASTPGLAGGRYEQYF.